The T cell receptor (beta chain) under discussion was sequenced for a study of CD8+ T cells in alopecia areata. Study-level information: Dosing with tofacitinib proceeded for 6 to 18 months, followed by 6 months off drug.

Once RNA had been extracted, it was reverse transcribed into cDNA to act as the sequencing template. Clones were sequenced by immunoSEQ multiplex PCR, and TCRdb holds only the in-frame ones, with some missing. In the table there are more than 75,000 clones, 41% of which are singletons. Germline assignment: CDR1 ENHRY and CDR2 SYGVKD. V dropped 4 bases and J dropped 4 bases, with 5 bases sitting between them. The CDR3 loop spans 12 amino acids. The clonotype was recovered from a human donor with alopecia areata. The J gene is TRBJ1-3, the V gene TRBV10-3; D unclear. The sequenced sample was CD4+ T cells sorted from blood. The CDR3, as DNA: TGTGCCATCAGTGGAGAAGGAAACACCATATATTTT. This gives the protein CAISGEGNTIYF.